A single sample gave rise to the 32 T cell receptor beta chains below, sequenced in a study of blood T cell repertoires in COVID-19. The assay was immunoSEQ multiplex PCR, and TCRdb's table has in-frame clones only and misses some. Altogether some 24,000 clones are present, 89% being singletons, with the ten largest covering approximately 19%. Sequenced material: peripheral blood. Every receptor here comes from a human donor in a cohort sampled during active COVID-19.

The chain is built from TRBV5-5 and TRBJ1-1, with D possibly TRBD1 on 5 matching bases. Germline V lookup: CDR1 SGHKS, CDR2 YYEKEE (reference sequence). V was cut by 4 bases and J by 0 bases, with 10 bases left in between. The CDR3 sequence is 14 residues long. Written as DNA, the CDR3 is TGTGCCAGCAGCATCAGGGTATTGAACACTGAAGCTTTCTTT. Encoded protein: CASSIRVLNTEAFF.

V gene TRBV15 combines with J gene TRBJ1-5; D is unresolved. This CDR3 comprises 15 residues. The ends were cut back, 0 bases at V and 6 bases at J, with 12 bases in the middle. Per germline, CDR1 LNHNV and CDR2 YYDKDF (reference sequence). CDR3 DNA sequence: TGTGCCACCAGCAGAGATTGGGCAGTGGGTCAGCCCCAGCATTTT. Its translation is CATSRDWAVGQPQHF.

The V call is TRBV6-5, the J call TRBJ1-4, with D perhaps matching TRBD1 (5 bases). The CDR3 runs 13 residues. The germline CDR1 and CDR2 sequences are MNHEY and SVGAGI. Trimming removed 11 bases at V and 1 base at J, with 11 bases between. In DNA form, the CDR3 reads TGTGCCGCGCCCGGGGGAACTAATGAAAAACTGTTTTTT. Its translation is CAAPGGTNEKLFF.

The chain has TRBV19 and TRBJ2-1; TRBD1 might be the D (5 bases). V was clipped by 5 bases and J by 15 bases, with 20 bases between them. Germline V gene lookup returns CDR1 LNHDA and CDR2 SQIVND (reference sequence). The CDR3 runs to 13 residues. CDR3 DNA sequence: TGTGCCAGTAGTGCTGACAGCTCCGCTGGTCCGTTCTTC. Residues: CASSADSSAGPFF.

This clone is a singleton in its sample. The chain joins TRBV9 to TRBJ2-5; D is ambiguous. With 1 base removed from V and 1 base from J, the gap between germline ends came to 5 bases. Germline V lookup: CDR1 SGDLS, CDR2 YYNGEE. This CDR3 contains 13 residues. DNA for the CDR3: TGTGCCAGCAGCGTAAGTAGCCAAGAGACCCAGTACTTC. It specifies CASSVSSQETQYF.

The V and J genes are TRBV7-8 and TRBJ1-3; D may be TRBD1 (5 bases). Trimming removed 1 base from V and 2 bases from J, with 12 bases in between. The CDR3 totals 16 residues. CDR1 is SGHVS and CDR2 is FQNEAQ in the germline V gene. Here the CDR3 DNA reads TGTGCCAGCAGCTTAGGCCGTAGGGGAACTGGAAACACCATATATTTT. It yields the protein CASSLGRRGTGNTIYF.

V usage is TRBV5-1 and J usage is TRBJ2-3, with unresolved D. The CDR3 length is 13 residues. V shed 0 bases and J shed 6 bases, with 8 bases lying between them. Germline CDR1 SGHRS, CDR2 YFSETQ. Here the CDR3 DNA reads TGCGCCAGCAGCTTGGACTATTCGGATACGCAGTATTTT. Protein: CASSLDYSDTQYF. Supplemented by reference TRBV5-1 and TRBJ2-3, the full variable domain reads KAGVTQTPRYLIKTRGQQVTLSCSPISGHRSVSWYQQTPGQGLQFLFEYFSETQRNKGNFPGRFSGRQFSNSRSEMNVSTLELGDSALYLCASSLDYSDTQYFGPGTRLTVL.

The genes are TRBV18 and TRBJ1-3; 7 bases line up with TRBD1. The germline V gene has CDR1 KGHSH and CDR2 LQKENI. The CDR3 has 16 residues. With 4 bases clipped from V and 11 bases from J, the junction kept 17 bases outside the gene matches. CDR3 bases: TGTGCCAGCTCACTGAGTAACCAAGGGACAGCTGACGCCATATATTTT. Amino acid sequence: CASSLSNQGTADAIYF. Supplemented by reference TRBV18 and TRBJ1-3, the full variable domain reads NAGVMQNPRHLVRRRGQEARLRCSPMKGHSHVYWYRQLPEEGLKFMVYLQKENIIDESGMPKERFSAEFPKEGPSILRIQQVVRGDSAAYFCASSLSNQGTADAIYFGEGSWLTVV.

The chain carries TRBV7-2 and TRBJ2-7, with 7 bases matching TRBD1. This CDR3 has 14 residues. Germline V gives CDR1 SGHTA, CDR2 FQGNSA. J lost 0 bases, V lost 4 bases, and 3 bases had no gene match. The CDR3 DNA is TGTGCCAGCAGCTACCGACAGGGCTCCTACGAGCAGTACTTC. Translation: CASSYRQGSYEQYF.

V and J are TRBV3-1 (or the pseudogene TRBV3-2) and TRBJ2-7; 11 positions agree with TRBD2. CDR3 length: 13 amino acids. Germline-derived CDR1 and CDR2 are LGHDT and YNNKEL (reference sequence). With 2 bases clipped from V and 7 bases from J, the junction kept 1 base outside the gene matches. The CDR3 loop is CASSQLAGGEQYF. CDR3 coding DNA: TGTGCCAGCAGCCAACTAGCGGGAGGTGAGCAGTACTTC.

The V call is TRBV3-1 (or the pseudogene TRBV3-2), the J call TRBJ2-2; D remains ambiguous. The V end lost 0 bases, the J end lost 5 bases, and 7 bases lay between the germline ends. The CDR3 runs 14 residues. Germline CDR1 and CDR2: LGHDT and YNNKEL (reference sequence). CDR3 nucleotides: TGTGCCAGCAGCCAAGATAAGCGAACCGGGGAGCTGTTTTTT. Its protein is CASSQDKRTGELFF.

The CDR3 DNA is TGTGCCAGCAGCCCTAAACAGGGGACTAGCAATCAGCCCCAGCATTTT. As protein: CASSPKQGTSNQPQHF. V is TRBV6-2 or TRBV6-3 and J is TRBJ1-5; 7 bases fit TRBD1. V lost 6 bases and J lost 0; bases outside the gene matches: 8. The V gene's germline CDR1 is MNHEY and CDR2 SVGEGT. This CDR3 is 16 amino acids long.

The J gene is TRBJ2-1, the V gene TRBV7-2; 8 positions agree with TRBD2. Germline CDR1 SGHTA, CDR2 FQGNSA. The length of the CDR3 is 17 residues. Unmatched junction bases numbered 12, after V lost 4 bases and J lost 4 bases. The CDR3 nucleotides are TGTGCCAGCAGCTCCTACCCGGCCCGGGGGGGATACAATGAGCAGTTCTTC. Encoded protein: CASSSYPARGGYNEQFF.

CDR3 nucleotides: TGCGCCAGCAGCTTTCTTCAGACTAGCGGGAGTTTGGCAGATACGCAGTATTTT. It is translated as CASSFLQTSGSLADTQYF. The chain combines TRBV5-1 with TRBJ2-3, with 12 bases fitting TRBD2. CDR3 size: 18 residues. The germline V gene encodes CDR1 SGHRS and CDR2 YFSETQ. The trim removed 2 bases at V and 4 bases at J, leaving 11 bases unmatched.

The CDR3 region is CASSRGVAGNTIYF. In DNA form, the CDR3 reads TGTGCCAGCAGCCGCGGGGTAGCTGGAAACACCATATATTTT. The genes are TRBV5-8 and TRBJ1-3; the D is unclear. The CDR3 totals 14 residues. The V end lost 4 bases, the J end lost 2 bases, and 10 bases lay between the germline ends. CDR1 is SGHTS, CDR2 YDEGEE, per germline.

The rearrangement uses TRBV19 and TRBJ2-5; TRBD2 matches at 7 bases. The CDR3 is made up of 15 amino acids. Germline V gene data show CDR1 as LNHDA and CDR2 as SQIVND (reference sequence). Germline trimming cut 1 base from V and 5 bases from J; bases unmatched to any gene: 7. The CDR3 is CASSIGRGREETQYF. CDR3 sequence (DNA): TGTGCCAGTAGTATAGGGAGAGGGAGGGAGGAGACCCAGTACTTC.

The V call is TRBV5-1, the J call TRBJ1-4, with 9 bases fitting TRBD1. With V trimmed by 5 bases and J by 7 bases, 6 bases remained unmatched. CDR1 is SGHRS and CDR2 is YFSETQ in the germline V gene. This CDR3 comprises 14 residues. In DNA form, the CDR3 reads TGCGCCAGCAGGTCCGGGACAGGGTTTGAAAAACTGTTTTTT. It translates to CASRSGTGFEKLFF. Looking up the rest from reference TRBV5-1 and TRBJ1-4 gives the full variable domain: KAGVTQTPRYLIKTRGQQVTLSCSPISGHRSVSWYQQTPGQGLQFLFEYFSETQRNKGNFPGRFSGRQFSNSRSEMNVSTLELGDSALYLCASRSGTGFEKLFFGSGTQLSVL.

This chain connects TRBV7-2 to TRBJ1-2; no reliable D call. The CDR3 has 15 amino acids. With 6 bases removed from V and 8 bases from J, the gap between germline ends came to 22 bases. Per germline, CDR1 SGHTA and CDR2 FQGNSA. This chain's CDR3 is CASSPAGGNFGGYTF. The CDR3 DNA reads TGTGCCAGCAGTCCCGCGGGAGGGAACTTCGGAGGCTACACCTTC.

The rearrangement uses TRBV5-1 and TRBJ1-4; 7 positions agree with TRBD1. Germline V lookup: CDR1 SGHRS, CDR2 YFSETQ. Trimming took 4 bases from V and 0 from J; bases not matched to a gene: 3. The CDR3 sequence is 15 residues long. CDR3 loop: CASSGTVATNEKLFF. The CDR3 DNA reads TGCGCCAGCAGCGGGACAGTCGCAACTAATGAAAAACTGTTTTTT.

This rearrangement joins TRBV2 to TRBJ1-1; D remains unclear. This CDR3 has 13 residues. Trimming took off 6 bases at V and 2 bases at J, with 10 bases between the two ends. Germline CDR1 is SNHLY and CDR2 is FYNNEI. CDR3 DNA: TGTGCCAGCAGCGGGGTAACCAACACTGAAGCTTTCTTT. It specifies CASSGVTNTEAFF.

This chain links TRBV5-1 with TRBJ2-2, with 7 bases identical to TRBD1. This CDR3 is 14 amino acids long. Germline V gene sequence: CDR1 SGHRS, CDR2 YFSETQ. Trimming took 5 bases from V and 0 from J; bases not matched to a gene: 1. CDR3 sequence reads: CASRQGSNTGELFF. CDR3 nucleotides: TGCGCCAGCAGACAGGGGTCGAACACCGGGGAGCTGTTTTTT.

CDR3 nucleotide sequence: TGCGCCAGCAGCTGGGACAGTCACGAGCAGTACTTC. Amino acids: CASSWDSHEQYF. This chain joins TRBV5-1 and TRBJ2-7; 7 bases line up with TRBD1. The CDR3 extends over 12 amino acids. The V segment lost 3 bases and the J segment 5 bases; nucleotides outside the gene matches: 2. CDR1 is SGHRS, CDR2 YFSETQ, per germline.

The chain employs TRBV7-9 and TRBJ2-5, with 10 bases that match TRBD2. The ends lost 5 bases at V and 2 bases at J; junction bases unmatched: 8. The CDR3 loop spans 16 amino acids. From germline, CDR1 is SEHNR and CDR2 FQNEAQ (reference sequence). CDR3 DNA sequence: TGTGCCAGCAGCCCAGAACCGGGACTAGCGCAAGAGACCCAGTACTTC. Its protein product is CASSPEPGLAQETQYF.

The V gene is TRBV5-1, the J gene TRBJ1-2, with a tentative D call TRBD1 (5 bases). CDR3 length equals 15 residues. Trimming took 3 bases from V and 0 from J, leaving 12 bases between them. From germline, CDR1 is SGHRS and CDR2 YFSETQ. DNA of the CDR3: TGCGCCAGCAGCTGGGGGGTGTCAGCTAACTATGGCTACACCTTC. It specifies CASSWGVSANYGYTF.

By its share, this clone is large (0.1 to 1%). This chain links TRBV27 with TRBJ2-7, with 12 bases lining up with TRBD1. Germline lookup yields CDR1 MNHEY and CDR2 SMNVEV (reference sequence). The CDR3 runs 16 residues. Losses at the gene ends were 3 bases for V and 0 bases for J; bases not matched to a gene: 3. DNA for the CDR3: TGTGCCAGCAGTTTGGGGGACAGGGGGCTCTCCTACGAGCAGTACTTC. This gives the protein CASSLGDRGLSYEQYF.

This sequence joins TRBV4-3 and TRBJ2-3, with no clear D. CDR1 is LGHNA, CDR2 YSLEER, per germline. The CDR3 contains 13 residues. The V end lost 0 bases, the J end lost 8 bases, and 9 bases lay between the germline ends. The CDR3 coding sequence is TGCGCCAGCAGCCAAGATAGAGAGGCTACGCAGTATTTT. Amino acid sequence: CASSQDREATQYF.

The V call is TRBV10-2, the J call TRBJ1-3, with D unclear. From germline, CDR1 is WSHSY and CDR2 SAAADI. The CDR3 contains 15 residues. V lost 7 bases and J 1 base, leaving 14 bases between the germline ends. CDR3: CASTQGSRSGNTIYF. In DNA, the CDR3 is TGCGCCAGCACTCAAGGGAGTCGGTCTGGAAACACCATATATTTT.

This chain uses TRBV2 with TRBJ1-5, with a possible D match to TRBD1 (6 bases). Germline-derived CDR1 and CDR2 are SNHLY and FYNNEI. V was pared by 5 bases and J by 8 bases, with 22 bases between. CDR3 length equals 16 residues. CDR3: CASSSYLTGSIKPQHF. The CDR3 bases are TGTGCCAGCAGTTCCTACCTGACAGGATCAATCAAGCCCCAGCATTTT. Full variable domain (outside the CDR3, taken from reference TRBV2 and TRBJ1-5): EPEVTQTPSHQVTQMGQEVILRCVPISNHLYFYWYRQILGQKVEFLVSFYNNEISEKSEIFDDQFSVERPDGSNFTLKIRSTKLEDSAMYFCASSSYLTGSIKPQHFGDGTRLSIL.

The chain carries TRBV19 and TRBJ2-3; possible D gene TRBD2, 7 bases. The CDR3 is 15 residues long. The germline CDR1 and CDR2 sequences are LNHDA and SQIVND (reference sequence). Trimming took 5 bases from V and 7 from J, leaving 19 bases between them. CDR3 amino acids: CASSANTGGPNTQYF. DNA of the CDR3: TGTGCCAGTAGTGCCAATACGGGGGGCCCAAATACGCAGTATTTT.

The V gene is TRBV5-1, the J gene TRBJ2-1; D perhaps matches TRBD1 (5 bases). The CDR3 contains 15 residues. Germline V gene sequence: CDR1 SGHRS, CDR2 YFSETQ. The germline V and J ends were trimmed by 0 bases and 4 bases, with 11 bases remaining between them. The CDR3 loop is CASSLVAGKYNEQFF. In DNA, the CDR3 is TGCGCCAGCAGCTTGGTGGCAGGGAAATACAATGAGCAGTTCTTC.

The V gene is TRBV15, the J gene TRBJ2-5; D may be TRBD2 (5 bases). The germline V and J ends were trimmed by 0 bases and 5 bases, with 16 bases remaining between them. Looked up from germline, CDR1 is LNHNV and CDR2 is YYDKDF (reference sequence). This CDR3 is 16 amino acids long. CDR3 DNA: TGTGCCACCAGCAGAGACGGATACAATCGAGGGGAGACCCAGTACTTC. Translation: CATSRDGYNRGETQYF.

V is TRBV9 and J is TRBJ2-1; perhaps TRBD1 as D (6 bases). Germline CDR1 is SGDLS and CDR2 is YYNGEE. The CDR3 covers 20 residues. With 3 bases removed from V and 0 bases from J, the gap between germline ends came to 25 bases. The CDR3: CASSGTGQGLEAVSYNEQFF. CDR3 coding DNA: TGTGCCAGCAGCGGAACCGGGCAGGGGCTGGAGGCGGTCTCCTACAATGAGCAGTTCTTC. Variable domain in full (rest from reference TRBV9 and TRBJ2-1): DSGVTQTPKHLITATGQRVTLRCSPRSGDLSVYWYQQSLDQGLQFLIQYYNGEERAKGNILERFSAQQFPDLHSELNLSSLELGDSALYFCASSGTGQGLEAVSYNEQFFGPGTRLTVL.